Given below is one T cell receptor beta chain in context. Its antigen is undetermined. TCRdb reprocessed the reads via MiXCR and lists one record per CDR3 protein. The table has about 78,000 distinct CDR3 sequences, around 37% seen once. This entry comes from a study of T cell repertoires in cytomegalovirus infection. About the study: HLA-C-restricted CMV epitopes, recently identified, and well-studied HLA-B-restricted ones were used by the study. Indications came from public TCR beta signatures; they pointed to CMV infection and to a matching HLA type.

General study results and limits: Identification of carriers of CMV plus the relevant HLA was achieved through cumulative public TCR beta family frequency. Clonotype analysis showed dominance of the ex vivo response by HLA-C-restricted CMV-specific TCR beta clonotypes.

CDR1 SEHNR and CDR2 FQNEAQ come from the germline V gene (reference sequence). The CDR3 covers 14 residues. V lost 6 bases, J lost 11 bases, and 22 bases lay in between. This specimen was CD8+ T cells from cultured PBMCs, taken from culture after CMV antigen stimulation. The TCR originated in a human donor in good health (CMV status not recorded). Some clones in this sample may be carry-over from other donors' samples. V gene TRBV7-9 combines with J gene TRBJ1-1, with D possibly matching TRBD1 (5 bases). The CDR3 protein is CASRPSGTAQGAFF. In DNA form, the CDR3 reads TGTGCCAGCAGACCTTCCGGGACCGCTCAAGGGGCTTTCTTT.